This T cell receptor (beta chain) is from a study of blood T cell repertoires in COVID-19. Looking at the study overall: COVID-19 samples from acute and convalescent phases originated in the United States, Italy and Spain.

In the original processing: Estimation of nucleated cell counts relied on the amplification of reference gene primers. Produced via immunoSEQ multiplex PCR; TCRdb's table is partial and in-frame only. V, J and clone size are those of that table, while D and trimming were read from the DNA. This repertoire shows some 120,000 clones, approximately 90% found once; its top ten account for approximately 20%. Input material: peripheral blood. The TCR sequence derives from a human donor with acute or convalescent COVID-19. The donor label of this sample is uncertain.

Written as DNA, the CDR3 is TGCGCCAGCAGCCAAGATCAGTATGGTTTCGGGGAAATGCAGTATTTT. The encoded protein is CASSQDQYGFGEMQYF. This sequence joins TRBV4-3 and TRBJ2-3; D might be TRBD2 (5 bases). The CDR3 runs 16 residues. Germline-derived CDR1 and CDR2 are LGHNA and YSLEER. V was trimmed by 0 bases and J by 11 bases, leaving 21 bases between them.